This T cell receptor (beta chain) was documented in a study of blood T cell repertoires in COVID-19. Looking at the study overall: Donors in the United States, Italy and Spain gave samples during acute or convalescent COVID-19. T cells, B-cell-depleted T cells, or PBMCs supplied cDNA or gDNA.

V was clipped by 3 bases and J by 2 bases; unmatched bases: 2. This CDR3 has 14 residues. CDR1 is MNHNS, CDR2 SASEGT, per germline. In the authors' workflow: Reference gene primers were amplified, and this amplification served to estimate nucleated cell counts. Using immunoSEQ multiplex PCR, the repertoire was profiled, and TCRdb retains in-frame clones only, with some absent. For V, J and clone size, that table is used; D and trimming come from the DNA. The data hold some 59,000 clones, with 81% observed a single time. Sequencing was performed on peripheral blood. The origin of this receptor is an older woman with acute or convalescent COVID-19. The chain employs TRBV6-1 and TRBJ1-2; 8 bases are a match to TRBD1. The CDR3 is CASSDTGGNYGYTF. CDR3 in DNA: TGTGCCAGCAGTGACACAGGGGGGAACTATGGCTACACCTTC.